This T cell receptor beta chain was sequenced in a study of blood T cell repertoires in COVID-19. Study-wide background: The samples span acute and convalescent COVID-19 from the United States, Italy and Spain. Sources were T cells, B-cell-depleted T cells, or PBMCs; the material itself was cDNA or gDNA.

CDR1 is KGHSH, CDR2 LQKENI, per germline. Trimming removed 8 bases from V and 2 bases from J; junction bases left unmatched: 8. The CDR3 runs 15 residues. As processed by the authors: Reference gene primer amplification yielded estimated nucleated cell counts. The repertoire was sequenced with immunoSEQ multiplex PCR; TCRdb's copy has only in-frame clones and lacks some. The D gene and trimming were derived from the DNA, and the V and J assignments and clone size from that table. The table records some 180,000 clones, around 83% of them present only once. Input material: peripheral blood. The source of this sequence is a woman aged 65 to 85 who had recovered from COVID-19. This sequence joins TRBV18 and TRBJ2-3; TRBD1 matches at 9 bases. The CDR3 here is CASTRTGGYTDTQYF. The CDR3 region has the DNA TGTGCCAGCACCCGAACAGGGGGCTACACAGATACGCAGTATTTT.